The rows below give T cell receptor beta chains drawn from one sample of a study of response to subunit inactivated influenza vaccine. Using its own MiXCR run on the RT-PCR reads, TCRdb lists one record per CDR3 protein. The sample includes approximately 520,000 distinct CDR3 sequences, 25% of them seen just once. The sequences come from CD4+ T cells sorted from PBMCs, collected 4 to 6 days after vaccination. These TCRs come from a man aged 45-65 years who received an inactivated influenza vaccine. Each CDR3 is given with its conserved first and last residue. Fields, in order: V gene, J gene, D gene, clone size, CDR3 protein, CDR3 DNA. The D gene is left open where the match is weak. Clone size is shown for a subset of rows, as once, few, many or a class of expanded clone.

>TRBV7-2|TRBJ2-5|TRBD1|few
CASSLGTGEATQYF
TGTGCCAGCAGCTTAGGGACAGGTGAAGCAACCCAGTACTTC
>TRBV12-3/TRBV12-4|TRBJ1-5|.|few
CASSLLGSNQPQHF
TGTGCCAGCAGCCTATTAGGCAGCAATCAGCCCCAGCATTTT
>TRBV6-2/TRBV6-3|TRBJ2-7|TRBD1|.
CASSSHAGQGAYEQYF
TGTGCCAGCAGTTCCCACGCGGGACAGGGAGCCTACGAGCAGTACTTC
>TRBV5-1|TRBJ2-1|.|few
CASSLSGVKGNEQFF
TGCGCCAGCAGCTTGTCTGGGGTCAAGGGCAATGAGCAGTTCTTC
>TRBV18|TRBJ2-5|.|.
CASSPILGQETQYF
TGTGCCAGCTCACCAATCTTGGGCCAAGAGACCCAGTACTTC
>TRBV9|TRBJ2-2|.|.
CASSVDGGTTGELFF
TGTGCCAGCAGCGTAGACGGCGGTACCACCGGGGAGCTGTTTTTT
>TRBV20-1|TRBJ1-2|TRBD1|few
CSARTGTGRGYTF
TGCAGTGCTAGAACCGGGACAGGGAGAGGCTACACCTTC
>TRBV29-1|TRBJ2-1|.|many
CSVEGTTSSYNEQFF
TGCAGCGTTGAAGGCACAACGAGCTCCTACAATGAGCAGTTCTTC
>TRBV20-1|TRBJ1-1|.|.
CSARDLGRGIEAFF
TGCAGTGCTAGAGATCTTGGCAGGGGTATTGAAGCTTTCTTT
>TRBV7-9|TRBJ2-1|.|.
CASSLMGRGYNEQFF
TGTGCCAGCAGCTTAATGGGAAGGGGCTACAATGAGCAGTTCTTC
>TRBV9|TRBJ1-2|.|few
CASSVAQGTYGYTF
TGTGCCAGCAGCGTAGCCCAGGGGACTTATGGCTACACCTTC
>TRBV29-1|TRBJ2-5|.|few
CSVVVWGSQETQYF
TGCAGCGTTGTAGTGTGGGGGAGTCAAGAGACCCAGTACTTC
>TRBV5-1|TRBJ1-5|.|few
CASSLDSTDQPQHF
TGCGCCAGCAGCTTGGATAGTACTGATCAGCCCCAGCATTTT
>TRBV2|TRBJ1-2|TRBD1|.
CADGTGTGGYTF
TGTGCCGACGGGACAGGGACGGGCGGCTACACCTTC
>TRBV15|TRBJ1-1|.|few
CATSSRGGTEAFF
TGTGCCACCAGCAGCAGGGGTGGCACTGAAGCTTTCTTT
>TRBV7-2|TRBJ2-3|.|.
CASSLANQDTDTQYF
TGTGCCAGCAGCTTAGCGAACCAGGACACAGATACGCAGTATTTT
>TRBV29-1|TRBJ2-5|.|.
CSVEDHRVPGSLQETQYF
TGCAGCGTTGAAGACCATAGAGTGCCGGGCTCTTTACAAGAGACCCAGTACTTC
>TRBV11-1|TRBJ2-5|.|few
CASSLARHPQETQYF
TGTGCCAGCAGCTTAGCGCGACACCCACAAGAGACCCAGTACTTC
>TRBV29-1|TRBJ2-3|.|.
CSVEDRRSSTDTQYF
TGCAGCGTTGAAGATAGAAGGAGCAGCACAGATACGCAGTATTTT
>TRBV30|TRBJ1-6|.|few
CAWSNQGNSPLHF
TGTGCCTGGAGTAATCAGGGGAATTCACCCCTCCACTTT
>TRBV5-1|TRBJ2-3|TRBD1|.
CASSFRGRQDTQYF
TGCGCCAGCAGCTTTAGGGGGCGGCAAGATACGCAGTATTTT
>TRBV10-3|TRBJ2-5|TRBD2|few
CAISESGRPETQYF
TGTGCCATCAGTGAGAGCGGGAGGCCAGAGACCCAGTACTTC
>TRBV6-2/TRBV6-3|TRBJ2-1|.|.
CASNNGASNEQFF
TGTGCCAGCAATAACGGGGCGAGCAATGAGCAGTTCTTC
>TRBV6-2/TRBV6-3|TRBJ2-7|.|few
CASSAYYPWRDKYEQYF
TGTGCCAGCAGTGCCTACTACCCCTGGCGGGACAAGTACGAGCAGTACTTC
>TRBV19|TRBJ2-7|.|few
CASRSGPDYEQYF
TGTGCCAGTAGATCCGGACCCGACTACGAGCAGTACTTC
>TRBV6-2/TRBV6-3|TRBJ2-2|TRBD1|.
CASSFGQGMSLGELFF
TGTGCCAGCAGTTTCGGACAGGGCATGAGTCTCGGGGAGCTGTTTTTT
>TRBV29-1|TRBJ2-2|TRBD1|.
CSVQQGVGGELFF
TGCAGCGTTCAACAGGGGGTAGGCGGGGAGCTGTTTTTT
>TRBV12-3/TRBV12-4|TRBJ1-5|.|.
CASNVNNQPQHF
TGTGCCAGCAACGTAAACAATCAGCCCCAGCATTTT
>TRBV29-1|TRBJ2-7|TRBD1|.
CTSHQGAYEQYF
TGCACCAGCCACCAGGGGGCCTACGAGCAGTACTTC
>TRBV6-2/TRBV6-3|TRBJ2-6|.|.
CASEKSGANVLTF
TGTGCCAGCGAAAAATCTGGGGCCAACGTCCTGACTTTC
>TRBV20-1|TRBJ1-2|.|.
CSASGRVNGYTF
TGCAGTGCTAGTGGACGAGTCAATGGCTACACCTTC
>TRBV11-1|TRBJ1-4|.|.
CASGRSGGKLFF
TGTGCCAGCGGACGGTCAGGCGGAAAACTGTTTTTT
>TRBV19|TRBJ1-6|.|few
CASKAYEGSPLHF
TGTGCCAGTAAGGCTTACGAGGGATCACCCCTCCACTTT
>TRBV19|TRBJ1-5|.|.
CASSNRESNQPQHF
TGTGCCAGTAGCAACAGGGAGAGCAATCAGCCCCAGCATTTT
>TRBV4-2|TRBJ2-3|TRBD1|.
CASSLLRGGQGHTDTQYF
TGTGCCAGCAGCCTCCTAAGGGGCGGACAGGGTCACACAGATACGCAGTATTTT
>TRBV14|TRBJ2-3|.|.
CASRRLEVGTQYF
TGTGCCAGCAGACGACTAGAGGTCGGTACGCAGTATTTT
>TRBV7-9|TRBJ2-7|TRBD1|.
CASSYAKRGQGSDEQYF
TGTGCCAGCAGCTACGCCAAAAGGGGACAGGGGAGTGACGAGCAGTACTTC
>TRBV5-1|TRBJ2-1|TRBD1|.
CASSLAGTGENNEQFF
TGCGCCAGCAGCTTGGCCGGGACAGGGGAGAACAATGAGCAGTTCTTC